This TCR beta chain was identified in a study of PD-1 blockade in classical Hodgkin lymphoma. Study outcomes and limitations: Causes of the repertoire differences remain undefined, possibly disease activity or prior therapy. CD4+ but not CD8+ TCR diversity rose significantly by C4D1. Diversity similar to that of newly diagnosed patients was seen at baseline in complete responders. Reported baseline diversity: healthy donors highest, relapsed/refractory patients lowest.

As regards this clone: As yet, its antigen is unknown.

CDR3 length equals 15 residues. The V gene's germline CDR1 is SGHRS and CDR2 YFSETQ. After removal of 3 bases from V and 7 bases from J, the junction contained 10 bases not matched to a gene. Each patient relapsed following autologous stem cell transplantation, and prior brentuximab vedotin exposure differed. Clones were read by immunoSEQ multiplex PCR, and TCRdb kept only the in-frame ones, dropping some. The table lists about 93,000 clones, 81% of them singletons. The sample in question was peripheral blood mononuclear cells (PBMCs), obtained before the second cycle of nivolumab. The rearrangement links TRBV5-1 to TRBJ1-1; 9 bases fit TRBD1. This clonotype originated in a human donor with classical Hodgkin lymphoma. The CDR3 DNA is TGCGCCAGCAGCTCACAACAGGGGGCAATGGGTGAAGCTTTCTTT. Amino acids: CASSSQQGAMGEAFF.